A single sample gave rise to the 17 T cell receptor beta chains below, sequenced in a study of blood T cell repertoires in COVID-19. The data were produced by immunoSEQ multiplex PCR, yet TCRdb's version contains in-frame clones alone and is incomplete. The sample lists about 61,000 clones; just over 85% were seen once. Sample: peripheral blood. These receptors were collected from a woman older than 75 with active COVID-19.

This chain links TRBV7-6 with TRBJ2-2; the match to TRBD2 covers 12 bases. The trim removed 5 bases at V and 5 bases at J, leaving 6 bases unmatched. CDR1 and CDR2 (germline): SGHVS, FNYEAQ. CDR3 length equals 16 residues. The CDR3 DNA reads TGTGCCAGCAGCCCATCAGGACTAGCGGGAACCGGGGAGCTGTTTTTT. Its translation is CASSPSGLAGTGELFF.

The V call is TRBV11-1, the J call TRBJ1-2; 7 bases are a match to TRBD1. The CDR3 contains 11 residues. Germline trimming cut 4 bases from V and 7 bases from J; bases unmatched to any gene: 0. Germline assignment: CDR1 SGHAT and CDR2 FQDESV (reference sequence). The CDR3 is CASSYRGGYTF. CDR3 DNA: TGTGCCAGCAGCTACAGGGGTGGCTACACCTTC.

This sequence joins TRBV27 and TRBJ2-3, with TRBD2 identical over 14 bases. Trimming at V came to 5 bases and at J to 4 bases, leaving 26 bases not matched to a gene. The CDR3 length is 23 residues. Per the germline V gene, CDR1 is MNHEY and CDR2 is SMNVEV (reference sequence). The CDR3 region has the DNA TGTGCCAGCAGTCCCTACAGGGAGCCCAGACTAGCGGGGGGGCTATGGGTCGCAGATACGCAGTATTTT. Its protein is CASSPYREPRLAGGLWVADTQYF.

This clone showed up just a few times. J is TRBJ1-2 and V is TRBV2; TRBD1 matches at 7 bases. Germline V gives CDR1 SNHLY, CDR2 FYNNEI. This CDR3 is 14 amino acids long. Trimming took 6 bases from V and 2 from J; bases not matched to a gene: 6. The CDR3 spells CASRSTGYNYGYTF. CDR3 coding DNA: TGTGCCAGCAGATCGACAGGGTACAACTATGGCTACACCTTC.

The chain joins TRBV7-2 to TRBJ2-7; 8 bases fit TRBD2. CDR3 length: 14 residues. V was clipped by 8 bases and J by 1 base; unmatched bases: 7. Germline values: CDR1 SGHTA, CDR2 FQGNSA. The CDR3 DNA follows: TGTGCCAGCGGTTTCGGGGGGGGGTCCTACGAGCAGTACTTC. Its translation is CASGFGGGSYEQYF. Full variable domain (outside the CDR3, taken from reference TRBV7-2 and TRBJ2-7): GAGVSQSPSNKVTEKGKDVELRCDPISGHTALYWYRQSLGQGLEFLIYFQGNSAPDKSGLPSDRFSAERTGGSVSTLTIQRTQQEDSAVYLCASGFGGGSYEQYFGPGTRLTVT.

The V and J genes are TRBV7-3 and TRBJ2-1; D might be TRBD1 (5 bases). The CDR3 extends over 13 amino acids. CDR1 SGHTA and CDR2 FQGTGA come from the germline V gene. V lost 2 bases and J 15 bases, leaving 17 bases between the germline ends. This chain's CDR3 is CASSLSRTPSLFF. In DNA, the CDR3 is TGTGCCAGCAGCTTATCTCGGACACCTAGTCTGTTCTTC.

The V call is TRBV3-1 (or the pseudogene TRBV3-2), the J call TRBJ2-1; TRBD2 matches 8 bases. Germline CDR1 LGHDT, CDR2 YNNKEL (reference sequence). This CDR3 contains 17 residues. The junction had 8 bases not matched to a gene; V was cut back by 4 bases and J by 0 bases. CDR3: CASSLPGGRSSYNEQFF. The CDR3 DNA sequence: TGTGCCAGCAGCCTCCCGGGGGGGCGGAGCTCCTACAATGAGCAGTTCTTC.

The chain joins TRBV7-2 to TRBJ1-2, with D possibly matching TRBD1 (6 bases). V dropped 4 bases and J dropped 4 bases, with 13 bases sitting between them. CDR3 length equals 14 residues. Germline loops: CDR1 SGHTA, CDR2 FQGNSA. Written as DNA, the CDR3 is TGTGCCAGCAGCTCCGAGGGGGGGGTCTATGGCTACACCTTC. The encoded protein is CASSSEGGVYGYTF.

The gene calls are TRBV11-2 and TRBJ1-5; 7 bases are shared with TRBD1. The CDR3 sequence is 14 residues long. After removal of 5 bases from V and 3 bases from J, the junction contained 4 bases not matched to a gene. Germline V CDR1 and CDR2: SGHAT, FQNNGV. The CDR3 bases are TGTGCCAGCAGCAGGGACAGAAACAATCAGCCCCAGCATTTT. As protein: CASSRDRNNQPQHF. The full variable domain, its missing parts supplied by reference TRBV11-2 and TRBJ1-5, is EAGVAQSPRYKIIEKRQSVAFWCNPISGHATLYWYQQILGQGPKLLIQFQNNGVVDDSQLPKDRFSAERLKGVDSTLKIQPAKLEDSAVYLCASSRDRNNQPQHFGDGTRLSIL.

The V and J genes are TRBV7-9 and TRBJ1-2, with D possibly matching TRBD1 (6 bases). Trimming removed 7 bases at V and 1 base at J, with 7 bases between. Germline-derived CDR1 and CDR2 are SEHNR and FQNEAQ (reference sequence). The CDR3 is 12 residues long. CDR3 coding DNA: TGTGCCAGCAACAGGGATAACTATGGCTACACCTTC. Amino acids: CASNRDNYGYTF.

This clone was counted only a few times. The chain links TRBV4-2 to TRBJ2-2; TRBD1 matches 9 bases. V lost 4 bases to trimming and J lost 4 bases; unmatched junction nucleotides: 7. This CDR3 spans 16 amino acids. CDR1 and CDR2 (germline): LGHNA, YNFKEQ. The CDR3 region is CASSPRTGEFTGELFF. DNA of the CDR3: TGTGCCAGCAGCCCCCGGACAGGGGAATTCACCGGGGAGCTGTTTTTT.

The genes are TRBV19 and TRBJ2-1, with a weak D call TRBD2 (7 bases). Germline values: CDR1 LNHDA, CDR2 SQIVND (reference sequence). This CDR3 is 17 amino acids long. V dropped 5 bases and J dropped 10 bases, with 27 bases sitting between them. The CDR3 protein is CASSLQGSSGQFLEQFF. The DNA for the CDR3 is TGTGCCAGTAGTTTACAGGGAAGTAGCGGGCAATTCCTAGAGCAGTTCTTC.

This chain links TRBV4-3 with TRBJ2-2, with unresolved D. The V and J ends lost 0 bases and 2 bases respectively, with 13 bases between them. Germline assignment: CDR1 LGHNA and CDR2 YSLEER. The CDR3 is 17 residues long. CDR3 in amino acids: CASSQDGPATNTGELFF. The CDR3 DNA follows: TGCGCCAGCAGCCAAGATGGGCCAGCAACTAACACCGGGGAGCTGTTTTTT.

The V call is TRBV7-2, the J call TRBJ2-1; TRBD2 agrees at 7 bases. The CDR3 length is 15 residues. Trimming at V came to 5 bases and at J to 0 bases, leaving 4 bases not matched to a gene. Germline V gene sequence: CDR1 SGHTA, CDR2 FQGNSA. In nucleotides, the CDR3 is TGTGCCAGCAGCCCCCTAGCGGACTCCTACAATGAGCAGTTCTTC. Translating it yields CASSPLADSYNEQFF.

The chain recombines TRBV7-9 with TRBJ1-3; a possible D gene is TRBD1 (5 bases). The CDR3 is 16 residues long. V lost 3 bases and J lost 0, with 12 bases in between. From germline, CDR1 is SEHNR and CDR2 FQNEAQ (reference sequence). The CDR3 DNA reads as TGTGCCAGCAGCTTCTCCGGGACTTACTCTGGAAACACCATATATTTT. The encoded protein is CASSFSGTYSGNTIYF.

The chain is built from TRBV28 and TRBJ1-3; D is undetermined. CDR3 length: 14 amino acids. Germline CDR1 and CDR2: MDHEN and SYDVKM. Deletions cut 5 bases from V and 0 bases from J, with 8 bases between. CDR3 amino acids: CASSRSSSGNTIYF. The CDR3 nucleotides are TGTGCCAGCAGTCGGAGTTCCTCTGGAAACACCATATATTTT. The whole variable domain, remainder taken from reference TRBV28 and TRBJ1-3, is DVKVTQSSRYLVKRTGEKVFLECVQDMDHENMFWYRQDPGLGLRLIYFSYDVKMKEKGDIPEGYSVSREKKERFSLILESASTNQTSMYLCASSRSSSGNTIYFGEGSWLTVV.

The chain joins TRBV5-5 to TRBJ2-7; weak D call: TRBD1 (5 bases). Looked up from germline, CDR1 is SGHKS and CDR2 is YYEKEE (reference sequence). Trimming removed 3 bases at V and 4 bases at J, with 11 bases between. The CDR3 spans 13 residues. The CDR3 sequence: CASSSWGAYEQYF. The CDR3 DNA reads TGTGCCAGCAGCTCATGGGGCGCTTACGAGCAGTACTTC.